The rows below give T cell receptor beta chains drawn from one sample of a study of blood T cell repertoires in COVID-19. Generated by immunoSEQ multiplex PCR, the TCRdb table keeps only in-frame clones and is missing some. Here the sample spans 100,000 to 150,000 clones, about 94% being singletons. Source material: peripheral blood. The receptors stem from a man aged 50-59 years with COVID-19, enrolled during active disease. CDR3s leave out the opening cysteine and the closing phenylalanine or tryptophan.

v_call: TRBV7-3
j_call: TRBJ1-1
cdr3_aa: ASSHWDRGSGAF

v_call: TRBV7-8
j_call: TRBJ2-7
cdr3_aa: ASSQSQGTPREQY

v_call: TRBV27
j_call: TRBJ2-1
cdr3_aa: ASSSTSPYYNEQF

v_call: TRBV5-1
j_call: TRBJ2-1
cdr3_aa: ASSLSGGATYNEQF

v_call: TRBV11-1
j_call: TRBJ1-1
cdr3_aa: ASRGGPNTEAF

v_call: TRBV28
j_call: TRBJ1-3
cdr3_aa: ASSPYRSSRNTIY

v_call: TRBV24-1
j_call: TRBJ2-1
cdr3_aa: ATSDPFNEQF

v_call: TRBV25-1
j_call: TRBJ2-5
cdr3_aa: ASNHLAGLQETQY

v_call: TRBV19
j_call: TRBJ1-5
cdr3_aa: ASNGAGGNQPQH

v_call: TRBV2
j_call: TRBJ2-1
cdr3_aa: ASSPRLAAYNEQF

v_call: TRBV7-6
j_call: TRBJ2-3
cdr3_aa: ASSLGTSGRAAGDTQY

v_call: TRBV7-9
j_call: TRBJ2-2
cdr3_aa: ASSSRTSGEPNTGELF

v_call: TRBV27
j_call: TRBJ2-7
cdr3_aa: ASSLGGSSYEQY

v_call: TRBV19
j_call: TRBJ1-2
cdr3_aa: ASSIGAYYGYT

v_call: TRBV19
j_call: TRBJ2-1
cdr3_aa: ASSTTGTGGFMF

v_call: TRBV3-1/TRBV3-2
j_call: TRBJ1-6
cdr3_aa: ASSLGTGEYSPLH

v_call: TRBV19
j_call: TRBJ1-5
cdr3_aa: ASSIVGQGPWPQH

v_call: TRBV4-2
j_call: TRBJ1-2
cdr3_aa: ASSQDAGDYGYT

v_call: TRBV7-8
j_call: TRBJ2-2
cdr3_aa: ASSLEGWVEGGELF

v_call: TRBV10-2
j_call: TRBJ1-6
cdr3_aa: ASSIQGDNSPLH

v_call: TRBV30
j_call: TRBJ2-5
cdr3_aa: AWSVGGLETQY

v_call: TRBV2
j_call: TRBJ2-2
cdr3_aa: ASSMTLAGELF

v_call: TRBV6-5
j_call: TRBJ2-3
cdr3_aa: ASRPGFADTQY

v_call: TRBV2
j_call: TRBJ2-3
cdr3_aa: ASSPDSPSTDTQY

v_call: TRBV25-1
j_call: TRBJ2-5
cdr3_aa: ASSVAGEETQY

v_call: TRBV5-1
j_call: TRBJ1-2
cdr3_aa: ASSPRPGADYGYT

v_call: TRBV9
j_call: TRBJ2-1
cdr3_aa: ASSVGLAEKNEQF

v_call: TRBV6-5
j_call: TRBJ1-6
cdr3_aa: ASSLVNSPLH

v_call: TRBV27
j_call: TRBJ1-2
cdr3_aa: ASSFRSGGGSSGYT

v_call: TRBV19
j_call: TRBJ2-1
cdr3_aa: ASSPILQGVKF

v_call: TRBV7-9
j_call: TRBJ2-2
cdr3_aa: ASRGGGTGELF

v_call: TRBV28
j_call: TRBJ1-2
cdr3_aa: ASSREGARGYT

v_call: TRBV3-1/TRBV3-2
j_call: TRBJ1-5
cdr3_aa: ASSLGGREQPQH

v_call: TRBV19
j_call: TRBJ2-5
cdr3_aa: ASVGYGQGIQETQY

v_call: TRBV10-3
j_call: TRBJ1-3
cdr3_aa: ASGTGRPGNTIY

v_call: TRBV28
j_call: TRBJ1-1
cdr3_aa: ASSLSGGARDTEAF

v_call: TRBV11-3
j_call: TRBJ2-1
cdr3_aa: ASSLGAGGFNEQF

v_call: TRBV18
j_call: TRBJ2-2
cdr3_aa: ASSPPRTSGPGELF

v_call: TRBV11-2
j_call: TRBJ2-5
cdr3_aa: ASSLAQYQETQY

v_call: TRBV30
j_call: TRBJ2-5
cdr3_aa: AWSGRTGGRETQY

v_call: TRBV5-1
j_call: TRBJ1-3
cdr3_aa: ASSVDSTYGNTIY

v_call: TRBV11-2
j_call: TRBJ2-3
cdr3_aa: ASSLMGAWEGTDTQY

v_call: TRBV28
j_call: TRBJ1-5
cdr3_aa: ASSLTGGGPQH

v_call: TRBV6-5
j_call: TRBJ1-1
cdr3_aa: ASSYSQGWMNTEAF

v_call: TRBV6-1
j_call: TRBJ1-2
cdr3_aa: ASSEFSGLYGYT

v_call: TRBV4-1
j_call: TRBJ2-2
cdr3_aa: ASSQVSIGRAGELF

v_call: TRBV14
j_call: TRBJ2-7
cdr3_aa: ASSPMGGGQGASYEQY

v_call: TRBV5-1
j_call: TRBJ2-3
cdr3_aa: ASSLAGGQGSTDTQY

v_call: TRBV18
j_call: TRBJ2-1
cdr3_aa: ASSPGTGGSNEQF

v_call: TRBV25-1
j_call: TRBJ2-3
cdr3_aa: ASSETFNRGGGTDTQY

v_call: TRBV12-3/TRBV12-4
j_call: TRBJ1-2
cdr3_aa: ASSPSREGYT

v_call: TRBV19
j_call: TRBJ2-7
cdr3_aa: ASSVSGTGFYEQY

v_call: TRBV5-1
j_call: TRBJ2-5
cdr3_aa: ASSLGDRGGETQY

v_call: TRBV24-1
j_call: TRBJ2-2
cdr3_aa: ATSRTSGDTSTGELF

v_call: TRBV6-1
j_call: TRBJ2-1
cdr3_aa: ASSEVGAGYVYNEQF

v_call: TRBV5-1
j_call: TRBJ1-1
cdr3_aa: ASNFRGSENTEAF

v_call: TRBV18
j_call: TRBJ1-1
cdr3_aa: ASSPLRTVNTEAF